Reported below is one T cell receptor beta chain. Antigen specificity is unknown. These data belong to a study of vaccination effects on CD4 cells after COVID-19. Study background: After expansion with viral peptide pools in the ViraFEST assay, antigen-specific CD4+ T cells were sequenced.

Cells that had been cultured for ten to eleven days were the source of isolated CD4+ T cells. Everyone in the study got two shots of either the BNT162b2 or mRNA-1273 vaccine. The protocol was immunoSEQ multiplex PCR, while the TCRdb copy is restricted to in-frame clones and leaves out a portion. The table includes more than 60,000 clones, 70% to 75% detected once. Sequencing was performed on CD4+ T cells from PBMCs cultured without peptide, taken after COVID-19 vaccination. The receptor was isolated from a human donor who received a COVID-19 vaccine.

The CDR3 DNA sequence: TGTGCCAGCAGTTGGGGACTAGGCCAAGAGACCCAGTACTTC. It codes for CASSWGLGQETQYF. The rearrangement joins TRBV6-5 to TRBJ2-5; 8 bases line up with TRBD2. Germline CDR1 reads MNHEY; CDR2 reads SVGAGI. CDR3 length: 14 amino acids. The V segment lost 4 bases and the J segment 1 base; nucleotides outside the gene matches: 2.